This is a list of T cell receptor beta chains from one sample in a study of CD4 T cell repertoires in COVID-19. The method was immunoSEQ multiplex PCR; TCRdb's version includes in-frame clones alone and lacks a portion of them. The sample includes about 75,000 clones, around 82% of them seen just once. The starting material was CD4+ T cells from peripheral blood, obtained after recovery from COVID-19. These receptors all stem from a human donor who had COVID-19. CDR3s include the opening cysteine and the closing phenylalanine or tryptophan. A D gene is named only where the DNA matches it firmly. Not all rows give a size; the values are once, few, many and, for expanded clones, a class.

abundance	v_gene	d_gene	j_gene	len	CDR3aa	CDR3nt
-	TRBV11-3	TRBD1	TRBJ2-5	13	CASSSDRGETQYF	TGTGCCAGCAGCTCGGACAGGGGTGAGACCCAGTACTTC
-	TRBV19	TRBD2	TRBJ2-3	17	CASSIDVGTSGTDTQYF	TGTGCCAGTAGTATAGACGTGGGGACTAGCGGTACAGATACGCAGTATTTT
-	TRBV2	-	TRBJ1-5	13	CASSEGGGQPQHF	TGTGCCAGCAGTGAGGGGGGGGGTCAGCCCCAGCATTTT
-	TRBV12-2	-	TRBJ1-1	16	CASRLKETDMNTEAFF	TGTGCAAGTCGCTTAAAGGAGACAGACATGAACACTGAAGCTTTCTTT
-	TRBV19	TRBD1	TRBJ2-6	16	CASSATGGAGANVLTF	TGTGCCAGTAGTGCGACAGGGGGCGCCGGGGCCAACGTCCTGACTTTC
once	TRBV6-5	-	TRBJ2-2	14	CASSPGWDTGELFF	TGTGCCAGCAGTCCAGGATGGGACACCGGGGAGCTGTTTTTT
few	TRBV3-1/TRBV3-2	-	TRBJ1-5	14	CASSQAGANQPQHF	TGTGCCAGCAGCCAAGCAGGGGCGAATCAGCCCCAGCATTTT
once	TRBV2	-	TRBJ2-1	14	CASKAGLSYNEQFF	TGTGCCAGCAAGGCGGGCCTCTCCTACAATGAGCAGTTCTTC
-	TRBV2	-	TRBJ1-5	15	CASSIDRSSNQPQHF	TGTGCCAGCTCCATTGACAGAAGTAGCAATCAGCCCCAGCATTTT
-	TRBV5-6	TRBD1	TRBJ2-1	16	CASGFSGTASYNEQFF	TGTGCCAGCGGCTTCTCCGGGACAGCCTCCTACAATGAGCAGTTCTTC
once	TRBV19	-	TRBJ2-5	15	CASSMETGVGETQYF	TGTGCCAGTAGTATGGAAACGGGAGTAGGAGAGACCCAGTACTTC
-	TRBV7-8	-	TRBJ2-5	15	CASTPRGRSAETQYF	TGTGCCAGCACCCCTAGGGGGAGGAGCGCAGAGACCCAGTACTTC
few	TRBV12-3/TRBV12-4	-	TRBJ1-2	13	CASSGTYREGYTF	TGTGCCAGCAGCGGAACCTACAGGGAGGGCTACACCTTC
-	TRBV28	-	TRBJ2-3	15	CASSSLEHSTDTQYF	TGTGCCAGCAGTTCGCTAGAACATAGCACAGATACGCAGTATTTT
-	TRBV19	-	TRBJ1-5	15	CASSIVPGHNQPQHF	TGTGCCAGTAGTATAGTTCCAGGGCACAATCAGCCCCAGCATTTT